The rows below give T cell receptor beta chains drawn from one sample of a study of T cells in localized non-small cell lung cancer. TCRdb's table, derived via immunoSEQ multiplex PCR, lists solely in-frame clones and lacks some. Of under 65,000 clones in the sample, about 80% were seen once. This specimen consisted of peripheral blood, obtained before any cancer treatment. The receptors were gathered from a female donor of 60 years or more with stage II squamous cell lung carcinoma. CDR3s include the opening cysteine and the closing phenylalanine or tryptophan. Clone size, where shown, is once, few, many, or a class for clones that have expanded.

v_call: TRBV11-1
clone_size: .
cdr3_aa: CASSSGDVGYYGYTF

v_call: TRBV2
clone_size: few
cdr3_aa: CASSLANYGYTF

v_call: TRBV5-5
clone_size: .
cdr3_aa: CASSLVGYGYTF

v_call: TRBV7-6
clone_size: .
cdr3_aa: CASSLGSGGATDTQYF

v_call: TRBV5-1
clone_size: .
cdr3_aa: CASSSRSPAFNEKLFF

v_call: TRBV29-1
clone_size: few
cdr3_aa: CSVEVPTNYGYTF

v_call: TRBV5-6
clone_size: .
cdr3_aa: CASSLVNPGLNTEAFF

v_call: TRBV10-3
clone_size: .
cdr3_aa: CAISEIPGSSYNSPLHF

v_call: TRBV18
clone_size: .
cdr3_aa: CASSTNLHQPQHF

v_call: TRBV6-5
clone_size: .
cdr3_aa: CASSYGLKLGGYGYTF

v_call: TRBV2
clone_size: .
cdr3_aa: CASSERSGSRGYTF

v_call: TRBV5-4
clone_size: few
cdr3_aa: CASSSSHGKGSYGYTF

v_call: TRBV5-6
clone_size: once
cdr3_aa: CASSLVARDYEQYF

v_call: TRBV14
clone_size: .
cdr3_aa: CASSQEYGTPRGTEAFF

v_call: TRBV9
clone_size: .
cdr3_aa: CASSVTTQGVYYGYTF

v_call: TRBV27
clone_size: .
cdr3_aa: CASSLSGTAIYEQYF